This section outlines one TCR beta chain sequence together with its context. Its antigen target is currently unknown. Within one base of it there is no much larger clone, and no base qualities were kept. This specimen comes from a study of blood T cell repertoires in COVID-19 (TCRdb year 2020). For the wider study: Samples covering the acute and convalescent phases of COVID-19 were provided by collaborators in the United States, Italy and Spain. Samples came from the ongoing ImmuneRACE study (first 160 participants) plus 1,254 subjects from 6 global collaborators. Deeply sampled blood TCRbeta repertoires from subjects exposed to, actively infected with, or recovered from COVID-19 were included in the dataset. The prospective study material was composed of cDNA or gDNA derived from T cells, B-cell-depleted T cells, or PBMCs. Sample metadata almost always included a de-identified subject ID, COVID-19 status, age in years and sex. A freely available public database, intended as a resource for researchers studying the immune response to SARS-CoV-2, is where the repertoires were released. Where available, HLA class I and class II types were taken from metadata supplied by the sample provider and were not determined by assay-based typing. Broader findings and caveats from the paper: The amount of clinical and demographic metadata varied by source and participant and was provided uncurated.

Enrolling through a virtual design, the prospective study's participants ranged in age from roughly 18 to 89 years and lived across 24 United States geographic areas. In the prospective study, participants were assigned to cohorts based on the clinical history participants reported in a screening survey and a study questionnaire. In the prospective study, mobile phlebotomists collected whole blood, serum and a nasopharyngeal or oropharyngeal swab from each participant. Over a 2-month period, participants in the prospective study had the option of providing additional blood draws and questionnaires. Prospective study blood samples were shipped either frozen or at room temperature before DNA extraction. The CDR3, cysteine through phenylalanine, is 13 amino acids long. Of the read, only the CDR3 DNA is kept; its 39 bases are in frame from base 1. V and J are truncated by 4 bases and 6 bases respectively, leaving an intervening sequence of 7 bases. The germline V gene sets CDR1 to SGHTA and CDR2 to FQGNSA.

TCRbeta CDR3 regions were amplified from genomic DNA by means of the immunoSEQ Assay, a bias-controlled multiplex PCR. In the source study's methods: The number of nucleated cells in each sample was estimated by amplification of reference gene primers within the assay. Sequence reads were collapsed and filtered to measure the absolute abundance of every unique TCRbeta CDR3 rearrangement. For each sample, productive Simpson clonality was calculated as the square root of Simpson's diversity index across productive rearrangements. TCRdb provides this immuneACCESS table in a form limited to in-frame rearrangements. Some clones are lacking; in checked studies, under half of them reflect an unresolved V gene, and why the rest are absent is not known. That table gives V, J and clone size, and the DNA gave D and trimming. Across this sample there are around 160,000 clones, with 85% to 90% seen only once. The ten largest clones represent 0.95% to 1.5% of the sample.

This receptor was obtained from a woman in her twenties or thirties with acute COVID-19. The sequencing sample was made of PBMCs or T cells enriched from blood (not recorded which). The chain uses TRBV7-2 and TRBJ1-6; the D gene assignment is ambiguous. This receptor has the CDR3 CASSSTGNSPLHF. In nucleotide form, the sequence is TGTGCCAGCAGCTCCACTGGTAATTCACCCCTCCACTTT.